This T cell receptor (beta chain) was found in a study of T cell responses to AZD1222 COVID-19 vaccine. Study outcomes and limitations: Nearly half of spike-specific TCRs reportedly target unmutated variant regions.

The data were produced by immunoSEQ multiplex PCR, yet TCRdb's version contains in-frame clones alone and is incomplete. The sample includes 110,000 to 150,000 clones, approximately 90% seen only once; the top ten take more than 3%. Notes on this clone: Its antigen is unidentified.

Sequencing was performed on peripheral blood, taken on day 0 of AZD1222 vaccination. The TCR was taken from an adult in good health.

Written as DNA, the CDR3 is TGTGCCAGCAGCCCAGGACAGGAGGACACCTTC. Its translation: CASSPGQEDTF. The V call is TRBV11-2, the J call TRBJ1-2; TRBD1 matches 7 bases. V was pared by 5 bases and J by 12 bases, with 6 bases of the junction left unmatched. This CDR3 contains 11 residues. In germline, CDR1 is SGHAT, CDR2 FQNNGV.